What follows are 15 T cell receptor beta chains derived from one specimen sequenced in a study of human T cells and chemical hapten exposure. TCRdb called the RACE reads again in MiXCR, with one record for every CDR3 protein. This table holds 44,000 or so distinct CDR3 sequences, roughly 3.5% found once. The time point is: healthy volunteer bleed at 6 weeks. Whole blood, unfractionated, served as the material for total RNA extraction. Sequencing was performed on whole blood. The receptors stem from a human donor in good health. Some clones in this sample may be carry-over from other donors' samples.

This clonotype has ten or more counts. The rearrangement joins TRBV2 to TRBJ1-1, with D possibly TRBD1 on 5 matching bases. Trimming cost V 7 bases and J 8 bases, with 11 bases left between them. Germline V lookup: CDR1 SNHLY, CDR2 FYNNEI. The CDR3 totals 11 residues. For the CDR3, the DNA is TGTGCCAGCACCTTAAGGGGAGAAGCTTTCTTT. This encodes CASTLRGEAFF.

This clonotype was seen ten or more times. The chain carries TRBV29-1 and TRBJ2-5, with TRBD1 matching 7 bases. Germline V gives CDR1 SQVTM, CDR2 ANQGSEA. The CDR3 totals 13 residues. Trimming cost V 4 bases and J 0 bases; bases outside gene matches: 2. The CDR3 here is CSVADRYQETQYF. The CDR3 coding sequence is TGCAGCGTTGCGGACAGGTACCAAGAGACCCAGTACTTC.

This clonotype was seen ten or more times. The J gene is TRBJ1-5, the V gene TRBV29-1; D is unresolved. The V gene lost 1 base and the J gene lost 7 bases, with 11 bases spanning the gap. CDR1 and CDR2 (germline): SQVTM, ANQGSEA. The CDR3 runs 13 residues. CDR3 in amino acids: CSVEVGSGQPQHF. CDR3 bases: TGCAGCGTTGAAGTGGGTTCGGGGCAGCCCCAGCATTTT.

This clonotype was found a few times. The chain couples TRBV5-6 to TRBJ2-3, with no clear D. The length of the CDR3 is 14 residues. Germline loops: CDR1 SGHDT, CDR2 YYEEEE. V was shortened by 7 bases and J by 4 bases, with 16 bases between the two germline ends. CDR3 nucleotide sequence: TGTGCCAGCGCCTGGGGTGTTGGGGCAGATACGCAGTATTTT. Its translation: CASAWGVGADTQYF.

This clonotype was seen many times. The V gene is TRBV24-1, the J gene TRBJ2-1; D possibly corresponds to TRBD2 (6 bases). V lost 3 bases and J 14 bases, leaving 16 bases between the germline ends. From germline, CDR1 is KGHDR and CDR2 SFDVKD. This CDR3 comprises 13 residues. CDR3: CATSDPRGKGEFF. The CDR3 coding sequence is TGTGCCACCAGTGATCCCCGGGGGAAAGGGGAGTTCTTC.

The sample holds many counts of this clonotype. CDR3 sequence: CASSLLAATSYEQYF. As DNA, the CDR3 is TGTGCCAGCAGCTTATTAGCGGCTACCTCCTACGAGCAGTACTTC. The chain is built from TRBV7-3 and TRBJ2-7; TRBD2 might be the D (6 bases). Germline V gives CDR1 SGHTA, CDR2 FQGTGA. This CDR3 has 15 residues. With 2 bases removed from V and 0 bases from J, the gap between germline ends came to 11 bases.

This clonotype was seen a handful of times. This rearrangement joins TRBV29-1 to TRBJ2-7; the match to TRBD1 covers 9 bases. Germline V gene lookup returns CDR1 SQVTM and CDR2 ANQGSEA. J gave up 1 base and V 5 bases, and 3 bases lay outside the gene matches. CDR3 size: 13 residues. In DNA form, the CDR3 reads TGCAGCGTTCCGGGACAGGGATCCTACGAGCAGTACTTC. Protein product: CSVPGQGSYEQYF.

Only a few counts were recorded for this clonotype. CDR3 loop: CASSSHPDRANEQFF. The CDR3 DNA follows: TGTGCCAGCAGCTCCCACCCGGACAGGGCCAATGAGCAGTTCTTC. The chain combines TRBV9 with TRBJ2-1; 8 positions agree with TRBD1. The junction had 9 bases not matched to a gene; V was cut back by 4 bases and J by 6 bases. Germline V lookup: CDR1 SGDLS, CDR2 YYNGEE. This CDR3 is built from 15 residues.

This sequence joins TRBV19 and TRBJ1-2; 8 positions match TRBD1. The CDR3 loop spans 14 amino acids. Germline trimming cut 6 bases from V and 5 bases from J; bases unmatched to any gene: 8. CDR1 LNHDA and CDR2 SQIVND come from the germline V gene (reference sequence). CDR3 protein: CASRSRTGIYGYTF. CDR3 nucleotides: TGTGCCAGTAGGTCCCGGACAGGGATTTATGGCTACACCTTC.

This clonotype was seen a few times. This sequence joins TRBV7-6 and TRBJ2-3; D unresolved. CDR3 length equals 13 residues. V was trimmed by 2 bases and J by 4 bases, leaving 7 bases between them. The germline gives CDR1 SGHVS, CDR2 FNYEAQ. CDR3 amino acids: CASSLSGADTQYF. DNA of the CDR3: TGTGCCAGCAGCTTATCCGGCGCAGATACGCAGTATTTT.

This clonotype was picked up many times. The CDR3 region has the DNA TGTGCCAGCCTCCGCGGAGCGACCCAGTACTTC. The encoded protein is CASLRGATQYF. The chain couples TRBV3-1 to TRBJ2-5; D remains ambiguous. The germline V gene has CDR1 LGHDT and CDR2 YNNKEL (reference sequence). V was clipped by 8 bases and J by 7 bases, with 11 bases between them. The length of the CDR3 is 11 residues.

The chain recombines TRBV6-1 with TRBJ1-1, with 7 bases fitting TRBD1. Germline CDR1 reads MNHNS; CDR2 reads SASEGT. Trimming took 3 bases from V and 2 from J; bases not matched to a gene: 9. This CDR3 is 16 amino acids long. CDR3 amino acids: CASSDGEGAFNTEAFF. CDR3 nucleotides: TGTGCCAGCAGTGACGGGGAGGGGGCCTTCAACACTGAAGCTTTCTTT.

This clonotype appeared many times. This chain connects TRBV7-8 to TRBJ2-7; 7 nucleotides align to TRBD1. The germline gives CDR1 SGHVS, CDR2 FQNEAQ. The CDR3 has 15 amino acids. V was pared by 2 bases and J by 2 bases, with 6 bases of the junction left unmatched. CDR3 amino acids: CASSLFGRGTYEQYF. The CDR3 DNA is TGTGCCAGCAGCTTATTTGGCAGGGGGACCTACGAGCAGTACTTC.

This clonotype occurred many times. This chain joins TRBV28 and TRBJ2-5, with TRBD1 matching 7 bases. The CDR3 totals 13 residues. CDR1 is MDHEN, CDR2 SYDVKM, per germline. With V trimmed by 5 bases and J by 6 bases, 6 bases remained unmatched. DNA for the CDR3: TGTGCCAGCAGTGAACAGGGGAAACAGACCCAGTACTTC. Amino acid sequence: CASSEQGKQTQYF.

This clonotype was observed many times. This rearrangement joins TRBV11-2 to TRBJ2-5; D uncertain. The CDR3 totals 16 residues. The germline V gene has CDR1 SGHAT and CDR2 FQNNGV. V lost 3 bases to trimming and J lost 5 bases, with 19 bases between them. As DNA, the CDR3 is TGTGCCAGCAGCTTTAGGATCGGGCAGCTGATCGAGACCCAGTACTTC. Translating gives CASSFRIGQLIETQYF.